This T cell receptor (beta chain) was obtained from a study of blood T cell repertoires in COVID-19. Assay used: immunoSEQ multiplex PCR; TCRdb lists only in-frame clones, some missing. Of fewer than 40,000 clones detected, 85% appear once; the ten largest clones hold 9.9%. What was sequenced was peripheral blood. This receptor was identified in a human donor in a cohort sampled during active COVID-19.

Here the CDR3 DNA reads TGTGCCACCAGCAGAGCCCGTTTCGTAAATGAGCAGTTCTTC. This sequence encodes CATSRARFVNEQFF. The J gene is TRBJ2-1, the V gene TRBV15; D unclear. Germline CDR1 and CDR2: LNHNV and YYDKDF (reference sequence). The V end lost 1 base, the J end lost 7 bases, and 11 bases lay between the germline ends. This CDR3 comprises 14 residues.